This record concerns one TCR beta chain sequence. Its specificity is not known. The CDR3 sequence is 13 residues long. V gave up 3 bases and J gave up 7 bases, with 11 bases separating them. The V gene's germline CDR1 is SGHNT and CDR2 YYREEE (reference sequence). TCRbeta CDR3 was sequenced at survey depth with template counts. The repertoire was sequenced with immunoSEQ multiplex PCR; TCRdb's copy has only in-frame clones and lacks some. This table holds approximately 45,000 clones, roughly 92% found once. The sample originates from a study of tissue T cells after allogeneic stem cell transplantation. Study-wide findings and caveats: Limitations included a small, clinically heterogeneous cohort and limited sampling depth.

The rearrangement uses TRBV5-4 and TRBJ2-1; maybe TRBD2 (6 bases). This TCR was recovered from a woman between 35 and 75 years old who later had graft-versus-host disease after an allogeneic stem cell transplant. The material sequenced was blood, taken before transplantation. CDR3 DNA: TGTGCCAGCAGCTCGACTAGTGGGAATGAGCAGTTCTTC. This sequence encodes CASSSTSGNEQFF.